This entry features one T cell receptor (beta chain) sequence. The data were taken from a study of control samples from healthy donors and cancer patients. The data were produced by immunoSEQ multiplex PCR, yet TCRdb's version contains in-frame clones alone and is incomplete. The data contain just over 80,000 clones, over 85% of them singletons. Trimming left V 0 bases short and J 4 bases short, with 12 bases between. In germline, CDR1 is LGHDT, CDR2 YNNKEL (reference sequence). The CDR3 sequence is 15 residues long. Sequences were obtained from blood. The rearrangement links TRBV3-1 (or the pseudogene TRBV3-2) to TRBJ2-5; no firm D call. This TCR came from a man in his forties or fifties in good health. Written as DNA, the CDR3 is TGTGCCAGCAGCCAAGATTGGCCCCGCGGAGAGACCCAGTACTTC. It specifies CASSQDWPRGETQYF.